The sequence of this T cell receptor beta chain was determined in a study of T cell repertoires in cytomegalovirus infection. Overall study context: CMV infection plus the matching HLA type was flagged by public TCR beta signatures.

In its sample, this clonotype was seen a few times. Its antigen remains unknown. Unmatched junction bases numbered 11, after V lost 4 bases and J lost 4 bases. CDR3 size: 16 residues. From germline, CDR1 is MNHEY and CDR2 SMNVEV (reference sequence). Via MiXCR, TCRdb re-called the reads, giving one row per CDR3 protein. The table lists approximately 550,000 distinct CDR3 sequences, 16% of them singletons, with 20% to 30% in the top ten. Study-wide points: Dominant in the ex vivo response were TCR beta clonotypes restricted by HLA-C and specific for CMV. The study identified carriers of CMV plus the relevant HLA from cumulative public TCR beta family frequency.

Sequenced sample: CD8+ T cells from PBMCs. V gene TRBV27 combines with J gene TRBJ1-1, with 8 positions matching TRBD1. The receptor was isolated from a human donor in good health (CMV status not recorded). Some clones in this sample may be carry-over from other donors' samples. Here the CDR3 DNA reads TGTGCCAGCAGTTCCCCGACAGGGGCAGCGGGCACTGAAGCTTTCTTT. Protein: CASSSPTGAAGTEAFF.